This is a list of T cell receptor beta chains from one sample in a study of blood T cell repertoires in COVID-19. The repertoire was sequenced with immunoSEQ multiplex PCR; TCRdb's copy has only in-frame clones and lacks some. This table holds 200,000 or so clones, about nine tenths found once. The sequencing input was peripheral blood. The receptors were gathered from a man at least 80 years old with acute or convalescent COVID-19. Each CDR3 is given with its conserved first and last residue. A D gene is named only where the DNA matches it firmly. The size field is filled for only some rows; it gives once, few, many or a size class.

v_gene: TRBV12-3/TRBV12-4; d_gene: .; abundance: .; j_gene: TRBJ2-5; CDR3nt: TGTGCCAGCACCAACTTTTACCAAGAGACCCAGTACTTC; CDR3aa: CASTNFYQETQYF
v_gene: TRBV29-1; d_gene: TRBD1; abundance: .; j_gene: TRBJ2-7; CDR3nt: TGCAGCACATTGGGACAGGGGAACGAGCAGTACTTC; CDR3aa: CSTLGQGNEQYF
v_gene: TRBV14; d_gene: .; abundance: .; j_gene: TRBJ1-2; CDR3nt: TGTGCCAGCAGCCAACATCGAGGGAATCCGAACTATGGCTACACCTTC; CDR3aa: CASSQHRGNPNYGYTF
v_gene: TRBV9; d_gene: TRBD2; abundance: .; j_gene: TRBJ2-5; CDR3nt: TGTGCCAGCAGCGCGGGGGGGGCTGTTCGGGAGACCCAGTACTTC; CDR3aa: CASSAGGAVRETQYF
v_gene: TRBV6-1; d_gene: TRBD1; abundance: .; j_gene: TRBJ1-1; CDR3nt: TGTGCCAGCAGTGAGAGACAGGGGACTGAAGCTTTCTTT; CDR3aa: CASSERQGTEAFF
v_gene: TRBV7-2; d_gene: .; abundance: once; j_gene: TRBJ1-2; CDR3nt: TGTGCCAGCAGCTTAGCCCAGGGAGGGTCCTATGGCTACACCTTC; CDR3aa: CASSLAQGGSYGYTF
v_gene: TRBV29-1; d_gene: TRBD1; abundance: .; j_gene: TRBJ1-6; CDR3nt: TGCAGCGTTAGATGGAGGGACAGGGAGGATTCACCCCTCCACTTT; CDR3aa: CSVRWRDREDSPLHF
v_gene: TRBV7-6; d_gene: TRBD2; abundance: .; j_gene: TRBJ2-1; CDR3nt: TGTGCCAGCAGCTTAGGCCTAGCGGGGCGCAATGAGCAGTTCTTC; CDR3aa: CASSLGLAGRNEQFF
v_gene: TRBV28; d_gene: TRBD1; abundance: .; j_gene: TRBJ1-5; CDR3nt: TGTGCCAGTACCAAAAACCGACAGGGATATCAGCCCCAGCATTTT; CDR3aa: CASTKNRQGYQPQHF
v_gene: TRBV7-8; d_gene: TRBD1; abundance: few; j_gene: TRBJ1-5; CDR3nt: TGTGCCAGCAGCTTTTGGACAGGGAAGGGCAATCAGCCCCAGCATTTT; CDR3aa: CASSFWTGKGNQPQHF
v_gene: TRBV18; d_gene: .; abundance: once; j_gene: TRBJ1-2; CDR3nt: TGTGCCAGCTCGACAGCCAACTATGGCTACACCTTC; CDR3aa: CASSTANYGYTF
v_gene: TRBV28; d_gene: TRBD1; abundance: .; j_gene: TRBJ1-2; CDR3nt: TGTGCCAGCAGCCCTACCCGGGGGGACAGGACCATGTATGGCTACACCTTC; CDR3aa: CASSPTRGDRTMYGYTF
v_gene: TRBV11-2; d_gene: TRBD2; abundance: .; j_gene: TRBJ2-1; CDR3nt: TGTGCCAGCAGCACACTAGCGGGAGGGCCGAATGAGCAGTTCTTC; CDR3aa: CASSTLAGGPNEQFF
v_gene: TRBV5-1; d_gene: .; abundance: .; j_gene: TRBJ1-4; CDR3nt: TGCGCCAGCAGCTTACAGACAGGCGTTAATGAAAAACTGTTTTTT; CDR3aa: CASSLQTGVNEKLFF
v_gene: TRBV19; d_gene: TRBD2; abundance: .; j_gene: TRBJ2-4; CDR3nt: TGTGCCAGTAGTATGGGCCTTGGCAGCGGGGGGACCAAAAACATTCAGTACTTC; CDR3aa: CASSMGLGSGGTKNIQYF
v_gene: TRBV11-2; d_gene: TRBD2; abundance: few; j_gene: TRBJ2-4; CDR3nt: TGTGCCAGCAGCTTAACCGGGACTAGCGGGAAAGAAGACATTCAGTACTTC; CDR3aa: CASSLTGTSGKEDIQYF
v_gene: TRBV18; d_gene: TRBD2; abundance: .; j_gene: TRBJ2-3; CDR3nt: TGTGCCAGCTCAACCAGGACTAGCGTTAGCACAGATACGCAGTATTTT; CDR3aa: CASSTRTSVSTDTQYF
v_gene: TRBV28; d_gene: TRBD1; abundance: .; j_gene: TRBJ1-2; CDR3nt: TGTGCCAGCAGAGGGACAGTCACGAACTATGGCTACACCTTC; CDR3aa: CASRGTVTNYGYTF
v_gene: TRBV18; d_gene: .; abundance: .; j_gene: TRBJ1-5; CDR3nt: TGTGCCAGCTCCCTGGGGGGGGGCTACGGCAATCAGCCCCAGCATTTT; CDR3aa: CASSLGGGYGNQPQHF
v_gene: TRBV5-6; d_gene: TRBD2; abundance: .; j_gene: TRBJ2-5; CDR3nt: TGTGCCAGCAGCCTGGGCTGGACTAGCGGACAAGAGACCCAGTACTTC; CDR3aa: CASSLGWTSGQETQYF
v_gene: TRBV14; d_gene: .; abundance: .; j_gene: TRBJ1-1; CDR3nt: TGTGCCAGCAGCCAAGGAAGTGCAGGGAACACTGAAGCTTTCTTT; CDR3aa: CASSQGSAGNTEAFF
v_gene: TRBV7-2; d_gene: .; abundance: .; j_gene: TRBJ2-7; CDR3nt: TGTGCCACCTCGAGTAAAACCGAGCAGTACTTC; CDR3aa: CATSSKTEQYF
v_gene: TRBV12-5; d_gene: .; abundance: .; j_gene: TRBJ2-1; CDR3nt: TGTGCTAGTGGGCACCAGGGTGGTGAGCAGTTCTTC; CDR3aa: CASGHQGGEQFF
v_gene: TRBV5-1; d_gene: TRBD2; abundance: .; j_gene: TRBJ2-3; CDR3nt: TGCGCCAGCAGCTTGGCTCTCGGGACTAGCGGGAGGGCGGATACGCAGTATTTT; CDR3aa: CASSLALGTSGRADTQYF
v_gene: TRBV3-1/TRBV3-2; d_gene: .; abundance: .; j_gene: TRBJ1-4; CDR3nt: TGTGCCAGCAGCCAAGTCCAGGGTGAAAAACTGTTTTTT; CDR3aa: CASSQVQGEKLFF
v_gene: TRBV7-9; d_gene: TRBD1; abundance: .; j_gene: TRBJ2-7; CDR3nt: TGTGCCAGCAGCTCCACTCGTGGGACAGGGATGTACGAGCAGTACTTC; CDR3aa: CASSSTRGTGMYEQYF
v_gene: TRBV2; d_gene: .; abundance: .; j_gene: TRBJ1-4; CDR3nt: TGTGCCAGCAGTGAACCCAGGGTTCGTGAAAAACTGTTTTTT; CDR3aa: CASSEPRVREKLFF
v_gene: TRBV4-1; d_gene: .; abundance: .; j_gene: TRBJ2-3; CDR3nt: TGCGCCAGCAGCCGCGGGGTCCCAGATACGCAGTATTTT; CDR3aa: CASSRGVPDTQYF
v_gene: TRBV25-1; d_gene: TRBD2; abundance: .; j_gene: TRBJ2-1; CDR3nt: TGTGCCAGCAGTGACTCCGGGACTAGTGTACTCAATGAGCAGTTCTTC; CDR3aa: CASSDSGTSVLNEQFF
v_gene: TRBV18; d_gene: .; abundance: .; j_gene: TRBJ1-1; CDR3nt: TGTGCCAGCTCATCCGCGGTGGACACTGAAGCTTTCTTT; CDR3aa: CASSSAVDTEAFF
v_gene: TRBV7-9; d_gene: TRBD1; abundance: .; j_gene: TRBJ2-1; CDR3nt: TGTGCCAGCAGCCCCCGAGGGACAGATTCCTACAATGAGCAGTTCTTC; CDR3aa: CASSPRGTDSYNEQFF
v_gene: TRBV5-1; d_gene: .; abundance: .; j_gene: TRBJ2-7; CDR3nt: TGCGCCAGCAGTTCCCAGGAGGGCCCCTACGAGCAGTACTTC; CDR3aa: CASSSQEGPYEQYF
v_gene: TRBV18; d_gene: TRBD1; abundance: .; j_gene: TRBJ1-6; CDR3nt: TGTGCCAGCTCACCACAGGACAGGATCCTCACCCTCCACTTT; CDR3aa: CASSPQDRILTLHF
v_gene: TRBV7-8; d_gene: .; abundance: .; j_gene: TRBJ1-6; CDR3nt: TGTGCCAGCAGCCACACACCTGATAATTCACCCCTCCACTTT; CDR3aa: CASSHTPDNSPLHF
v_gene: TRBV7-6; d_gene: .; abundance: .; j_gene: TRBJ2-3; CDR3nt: TGTGCCAGCAGCTTGGTAGGCGGAGCCTTCACAGATACGCAGTATTTT; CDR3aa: CASSLVGGAFTDTQYF
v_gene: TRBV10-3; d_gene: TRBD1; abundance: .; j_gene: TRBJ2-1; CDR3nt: TGTGCCATCAGTGAAAGGGACAGGGGCACTAATGAGCAGTTCTTC; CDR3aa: CAISERDRGTNEQFF
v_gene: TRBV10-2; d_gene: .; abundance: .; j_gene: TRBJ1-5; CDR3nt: TGCGCCAGCAATTCTCAGGGTGACCAGCCCCAGCATTTT; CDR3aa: CASNSQGDQPQHF
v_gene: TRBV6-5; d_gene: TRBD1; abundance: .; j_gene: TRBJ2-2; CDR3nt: TGTGCCAGCAGCCGACTACAGGGGGCCGGGGAGCTGTTTTTT; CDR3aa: CASSRLQGAGELFF
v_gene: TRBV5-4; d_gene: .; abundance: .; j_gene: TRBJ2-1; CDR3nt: TGTGCCAGCAGCTGGGCGGGTGAGCAGTTCTTC; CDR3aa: CASSWAGEQFF
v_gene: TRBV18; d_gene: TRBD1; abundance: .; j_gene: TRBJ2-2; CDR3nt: TGTGCCAGCTCACCACCGGGACAGGGTTGGACCGGGGAGCTGTTTTTT; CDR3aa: CASSPPGQGWTGELFF
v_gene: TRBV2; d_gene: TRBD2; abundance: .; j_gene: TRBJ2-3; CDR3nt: TGTGCCAGCAGCCCCCAGTCAGCGGGAGTCGGGCGAGATACGCAGTATTTT; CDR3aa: CASSPQSAGVGRDTQYF
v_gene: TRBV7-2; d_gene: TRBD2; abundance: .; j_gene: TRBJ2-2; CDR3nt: TGTGCCAGCACTAGAAGACTAGCGGGGGCGATCGGGGAGCTGTTTTTT; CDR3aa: CASTRRLAGAIGELFF
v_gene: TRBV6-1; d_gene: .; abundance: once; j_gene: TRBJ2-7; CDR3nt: TGTGCCAGCAGTGGAGCCTTTTTCGGCGAGCAGTACTTC; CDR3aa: CASSGAFFGEQYF
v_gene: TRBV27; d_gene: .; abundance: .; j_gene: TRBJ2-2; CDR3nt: TGTGCCAGCAGCCCGTGGCGGGGCGTGGGGACCGGGGAGCTGTTTTTT; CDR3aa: CASSPWRGVGTGELFF
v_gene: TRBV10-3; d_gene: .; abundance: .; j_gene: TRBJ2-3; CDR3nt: TGTGCCGCAAGCGGTACCTACACAGATACGCAGTATTTT; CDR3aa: CAASGTYTDTQYF
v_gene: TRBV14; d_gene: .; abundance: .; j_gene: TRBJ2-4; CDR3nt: TGTGCCAGCAGCCAAGGACAGGTAGCCAAAAACATTCAGTACTTC; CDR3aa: CASSQGQVAKNIQYF
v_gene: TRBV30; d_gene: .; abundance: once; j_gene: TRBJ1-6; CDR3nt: TGTGCCTGGAGTGTCAAGAGTGGCTCCTATAATTCACCCCTCCACTTT; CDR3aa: CAWSVKSGSYNSPLHF
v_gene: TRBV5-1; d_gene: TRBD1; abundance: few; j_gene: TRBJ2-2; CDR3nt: TGCGCCAGCAGCAGGGGACAGGGGGCCTCAGCGAACACCGGGGAGCTGTTTTTT; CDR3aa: CASSRGQGASANTGELFF
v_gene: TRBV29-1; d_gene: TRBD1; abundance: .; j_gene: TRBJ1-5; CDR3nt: TGCAGCGTTTTGTTGGGTACAGGGGACCCTCGCGGTAGCAATCAGCCCCAGCATTTT; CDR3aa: CSVLLGTGDPRGSNQPQHF
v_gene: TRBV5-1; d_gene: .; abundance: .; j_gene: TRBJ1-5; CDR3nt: TGCGCCAGCAGCAGGGACGGGGGAAATCAGCCCCAGCATTTT; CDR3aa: CASSRDGGNQPQHF